Ten or more counts support the clone carrying this T cell receptor (beta chain). Amplification of TCR beta CDR3 regions used RNA as the template. The HTBI primer set was used in a first-round RT-PCR of the TCR CDR3. TCRdb re-analysed the multiplex PCR reads in MiXCR, keeping a single row per CDR3 protein. The sample has roughly 110,000 distinct CDR3 sequences, around a sixth seen once. The sample originates from a study of T cells in Graves' hyperthyroidism and ophthalmopathy. Across the whole study: Peripheral blood collection took place at initial diagnosis, before any treatment.

In germline, CDR1 is MDHEN, CDR2 SYDVKM. J was trimmed by 8 bases and V by 2 bases; bases with no gene match: 2. The CDR3 extends over 13 amino acids. Thyroid ultrasound, orbital computed tomography, clinical symptoms, and serum thyroxine and TRAb underpinned diagnoses. Material: blood. The chain employs TRBV28 and TRBJ1-2; 10 bases agree with TRBD1. The TCR comes from a woman aged 50 to 60 with Graves' hyperthyroidism. The CDR3 here is CASSLDRGRGYTF. As DNA, the CDR3 is TGTGCCAGCAGTTTAGACAGGGGGCGAGGCTACACCTTC.